The sequence of this TCR beta chain was determined in a study of blood T cell repertoires in COVID-19. This CDR3 is 14 amino acids long. Germline CDR1 and CDR2: SQVTM and ANQGSEA. Trimming shortened V by 3 bases and J by 3 bases, and 14 bases separated the two germline ends. Only in-frame clones appear in the TCRdb table, and some are missing; sequencing was by immunoSEQ multiplex PCR. Of 270,000 or so clones detected, around nine tenths appear once; the ten largest clones hold about 8.7%. V gene TRBV29-1 combines with J gene TRBJ1-1; tentatively, D is TRBD1 (5 bases). The sample was peripheral blood. The source of this sequence is a man aged 40-55 years with active or convalescent COVID-19. CDR3: CSVDGGLSYTEAFF. CDR3 DNA: TGCAGCGTTGACGGGGGACTGTCATACACTGAAGCTTTCTTT.